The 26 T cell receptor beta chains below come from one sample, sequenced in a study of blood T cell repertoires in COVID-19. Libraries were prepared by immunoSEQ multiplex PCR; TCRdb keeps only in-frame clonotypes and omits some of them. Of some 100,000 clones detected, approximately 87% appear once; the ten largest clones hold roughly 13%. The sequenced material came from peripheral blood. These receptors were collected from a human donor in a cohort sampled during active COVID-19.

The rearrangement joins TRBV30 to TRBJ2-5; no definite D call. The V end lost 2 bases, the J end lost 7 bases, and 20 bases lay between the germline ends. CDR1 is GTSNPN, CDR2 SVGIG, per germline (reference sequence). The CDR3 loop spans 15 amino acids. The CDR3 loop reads CAWSTPRPVLGTQYF. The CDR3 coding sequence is TGTGCCTGGAGTACCCCCCGGCCAGTGCTAGGGACCCAGTACTTC.

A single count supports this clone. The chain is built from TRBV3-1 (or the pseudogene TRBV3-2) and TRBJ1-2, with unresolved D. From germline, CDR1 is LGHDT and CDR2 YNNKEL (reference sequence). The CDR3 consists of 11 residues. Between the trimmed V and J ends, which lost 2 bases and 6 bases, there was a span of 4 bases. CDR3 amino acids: CASSQRDGYTF. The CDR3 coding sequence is TGTGCCAGCAGCCAACGAGATGGCTACACCTTC.

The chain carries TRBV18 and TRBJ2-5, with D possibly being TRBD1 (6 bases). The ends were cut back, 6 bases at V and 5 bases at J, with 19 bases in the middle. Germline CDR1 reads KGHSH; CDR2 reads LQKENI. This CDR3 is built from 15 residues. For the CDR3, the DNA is TGTGCCAGCTCCCACCAAACAGGGCGTTCGGAGACCCAGTACTTC. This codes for CASSHQTGRSETQYF.

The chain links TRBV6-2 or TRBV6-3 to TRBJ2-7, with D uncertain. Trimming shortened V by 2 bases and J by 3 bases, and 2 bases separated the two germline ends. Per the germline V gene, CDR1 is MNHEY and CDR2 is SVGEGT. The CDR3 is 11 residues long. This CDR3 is CASSYRYEQYF. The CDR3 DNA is TGTGCCAGCAGTTACCGCTACGAGCAGTACTTC.

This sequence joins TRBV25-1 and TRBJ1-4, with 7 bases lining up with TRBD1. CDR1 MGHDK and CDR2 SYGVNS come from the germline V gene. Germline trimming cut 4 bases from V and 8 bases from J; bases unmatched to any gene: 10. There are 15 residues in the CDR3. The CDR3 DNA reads TGTGCCAGCAGTGTGATGACAGGGCGGTGGGAAAAACTGTTTTTT. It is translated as CASSVMTGRWEKLFF.

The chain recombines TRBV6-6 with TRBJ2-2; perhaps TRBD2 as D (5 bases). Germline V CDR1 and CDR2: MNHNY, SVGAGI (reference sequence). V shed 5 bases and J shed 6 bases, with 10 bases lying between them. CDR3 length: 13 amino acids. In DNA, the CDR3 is TGTGCCAGCAGTCAAAGCGGACCCGGGGAGCTGTTTTTT. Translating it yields CASSQSGPGELFF.

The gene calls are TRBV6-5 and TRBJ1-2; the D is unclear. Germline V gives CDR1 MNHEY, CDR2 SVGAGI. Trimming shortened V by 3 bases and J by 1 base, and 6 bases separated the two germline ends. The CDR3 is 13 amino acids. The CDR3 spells CASSYQNNYGYTF. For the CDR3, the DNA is TGTGCCAGCAGTTATCAGAATAACTATGGCTACACCTTC.

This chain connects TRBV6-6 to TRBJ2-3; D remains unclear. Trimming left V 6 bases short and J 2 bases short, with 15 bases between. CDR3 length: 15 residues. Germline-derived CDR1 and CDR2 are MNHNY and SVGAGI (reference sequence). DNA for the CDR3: TGTGCCAGCAGCTCCGAGTTCGCCATCACAGATACGCAGTATTTT. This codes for CASSSEFAITDTQYF.

The CDR3 region is CASSGQGSTDTQYF. Here the CDR3 DNA reads TGTGCCAGCAGCGGACAGGGGAGCACAGATACGCAGTATTTT. The chain is built from TRBV6-5 and TRBJ2-3; TRBD1 matches at 9 bases. CDR3 length: 14 amino acids. Trimming removed 6 bases from V and 0 bases from J; junction bases left unmatched: 1. CDR1 and CDR2 from the germline V gene are MNHEY and SVGAGI.

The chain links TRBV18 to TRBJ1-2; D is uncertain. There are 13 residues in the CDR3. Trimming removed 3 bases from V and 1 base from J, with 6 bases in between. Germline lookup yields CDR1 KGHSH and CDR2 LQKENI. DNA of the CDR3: TGTGCCAGCTCACCGGAGGATAACTATGGCTACACCTTC. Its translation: CASSPEDNYGYTF. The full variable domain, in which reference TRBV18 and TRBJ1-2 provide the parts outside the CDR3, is NAGVMQNPRHLVRRRGQEARLRCSPMKGHSHVYWYRQLPEEGLKFMVYLQKENIIDESGMPKERFSAEFPKEGPSILRIQQVVRGDSAAYFCASSPEDNYGYTFGSGTRLTVV.

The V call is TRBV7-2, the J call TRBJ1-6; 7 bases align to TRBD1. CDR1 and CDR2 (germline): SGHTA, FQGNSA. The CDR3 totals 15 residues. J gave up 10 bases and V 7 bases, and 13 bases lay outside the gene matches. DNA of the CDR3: TGTGCCAGCACCCTAAACAGGGGAGGAGAATCACCCCTCCACTTT. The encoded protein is CASTLNRGGESPLHF.

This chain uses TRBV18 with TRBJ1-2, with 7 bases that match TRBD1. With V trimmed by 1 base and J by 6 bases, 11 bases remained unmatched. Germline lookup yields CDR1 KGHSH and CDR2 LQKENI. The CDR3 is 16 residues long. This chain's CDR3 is CASSPQGAWEKNGYTF. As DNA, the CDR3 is TGTGCCAGCTCACCACAGGGGGCGTGGGAAAAAAATGGCTACACCTTC.

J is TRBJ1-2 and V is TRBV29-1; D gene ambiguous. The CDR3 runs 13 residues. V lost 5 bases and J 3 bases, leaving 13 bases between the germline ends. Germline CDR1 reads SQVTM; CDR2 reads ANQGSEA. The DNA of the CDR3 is TGCAGCGTTATCCGTGACGGAGACTATGGCTACACCTTC. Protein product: CSVIRDGDYGYTF.

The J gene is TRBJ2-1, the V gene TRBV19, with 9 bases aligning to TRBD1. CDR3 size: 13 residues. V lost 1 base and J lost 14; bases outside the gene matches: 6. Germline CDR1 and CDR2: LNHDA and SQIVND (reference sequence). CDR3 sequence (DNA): TGTGCCAGTAGTATAGGGGACCGGGACAGGGAGTTCTTC. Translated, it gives CASSIGDRDREFF.

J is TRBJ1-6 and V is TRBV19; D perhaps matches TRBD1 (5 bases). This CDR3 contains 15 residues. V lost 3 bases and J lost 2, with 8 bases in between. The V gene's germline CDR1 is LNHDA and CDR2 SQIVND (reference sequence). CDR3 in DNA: TGTGCCAGTAGTATGTCAGGGACCTATAATTCACCCCTCCACTTT. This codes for CASSMSGTYNSPLHF. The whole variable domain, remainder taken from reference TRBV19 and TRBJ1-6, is DGGITQSPKYLFRKEGQNVTLSCEQNLNHDAMYWYRQDPGQGLRLIYYSQIVNDFQKGDIAEGYSVSREKKESFPLTVTSAQKNPTAFYLCASSMSGTYNSPLHFGNGTRLTVT.

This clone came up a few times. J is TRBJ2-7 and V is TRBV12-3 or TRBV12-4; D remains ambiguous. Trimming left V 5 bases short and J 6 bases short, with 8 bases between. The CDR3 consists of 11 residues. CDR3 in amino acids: CASSPSGEQYF. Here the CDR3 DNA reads TGTGCCAGCAGTCCCTCAGGCGAGCAGTACTTC.

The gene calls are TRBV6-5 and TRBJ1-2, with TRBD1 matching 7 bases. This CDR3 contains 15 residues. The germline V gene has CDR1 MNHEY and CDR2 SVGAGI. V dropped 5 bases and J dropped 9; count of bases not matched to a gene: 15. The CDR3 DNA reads TGTGCCAGCAGTACTACCTACAGGGGATCCGGGCGCTACACCTTC. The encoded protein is CASSTTYRGSGRYTF.

CDR3 nucleotide sequence: TGCGCCAGCAGCGAGACTAGCGGGGCGAACACCGGGGAGCTGTTTTTT. Its protein is CASSETSGANTGELFF. The chain couples TRBV5-1 to TRBJ2-2, with 11 bases that match TRBD2. This CDR3 has 16 amino acids. V shed 4 bases, J shed 0 bases, and the junction held 2 bases outside the gene matches. Germline values: CDR1 SGHRS, CDR2 YFSETQ.

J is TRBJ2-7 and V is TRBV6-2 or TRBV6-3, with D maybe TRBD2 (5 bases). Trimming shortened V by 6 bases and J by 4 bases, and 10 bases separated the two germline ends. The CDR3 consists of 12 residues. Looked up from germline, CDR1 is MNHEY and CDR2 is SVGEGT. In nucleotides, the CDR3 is TGTGCCAGCAGCCGACTATCGTACGAGCAGTACTTC. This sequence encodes CASSRLSYEQYF.

The CDR3 DNA follows: TGTGCCAGCAGTCAAACTATAACCGGGACAGGGAATGAAAAACTGTTTTTT. Protein product: CASSQTITGTGNEKLFF. The rearrangement links TRBV2 to TRBJ1-4; 9 nucleotides line up with TRBD1. This CDR3 is built from 17 residues. CDR1 is SNHLY and CDR2 is FYNNEI in the germline V gene. V shed 5 bases, J shed 5 bases, and the junction held 12 bases outside the gene matches.

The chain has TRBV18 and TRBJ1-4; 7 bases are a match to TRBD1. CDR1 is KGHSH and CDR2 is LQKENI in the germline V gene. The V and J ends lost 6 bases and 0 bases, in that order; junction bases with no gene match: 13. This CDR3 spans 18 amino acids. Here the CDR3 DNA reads TGTGCCAGCTCCCCCGGGTGGGACAGCCTTGCAACTAATGAAAAACTGTTTTTT. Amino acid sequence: CASSPGWDSLATNEKLFF.

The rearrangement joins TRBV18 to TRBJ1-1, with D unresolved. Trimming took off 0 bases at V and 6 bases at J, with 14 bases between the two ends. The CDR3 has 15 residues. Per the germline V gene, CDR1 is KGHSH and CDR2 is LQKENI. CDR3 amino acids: CASSPPHTVPSEAFF. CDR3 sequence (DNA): TGTGCCAGCTCACCACCGCACACAGTACCATCTGAAGCTTTCTTT.

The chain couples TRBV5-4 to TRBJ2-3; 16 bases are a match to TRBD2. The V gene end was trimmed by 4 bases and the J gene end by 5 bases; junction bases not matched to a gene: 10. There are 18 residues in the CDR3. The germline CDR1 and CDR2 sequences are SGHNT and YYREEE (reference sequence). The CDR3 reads CASSRGLAGGPLVDTQYF. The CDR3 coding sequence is TGTGCCAGCAGCCGGGGACTAGCGGGGGGGCCGTTGGTAGATACGCAGTATTTT.

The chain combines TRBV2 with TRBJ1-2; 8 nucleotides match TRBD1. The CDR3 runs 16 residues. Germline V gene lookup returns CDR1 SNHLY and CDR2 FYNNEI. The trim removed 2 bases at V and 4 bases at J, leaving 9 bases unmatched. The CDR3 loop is CASSETRTGPSYGYTF. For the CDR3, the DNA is TGTGCCAGCAGTGAAACCCGGACAGGGCCGAGCTATGGCTACACCTTC.

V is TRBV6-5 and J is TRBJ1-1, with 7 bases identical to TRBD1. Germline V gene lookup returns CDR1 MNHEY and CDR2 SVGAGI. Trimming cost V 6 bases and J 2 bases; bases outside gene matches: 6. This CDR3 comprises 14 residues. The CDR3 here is CASRRQGTNTEAFF. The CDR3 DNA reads TGTGCCAGCAGAAGACAGGGTACCAACACTGAAGCTTTCTTT.

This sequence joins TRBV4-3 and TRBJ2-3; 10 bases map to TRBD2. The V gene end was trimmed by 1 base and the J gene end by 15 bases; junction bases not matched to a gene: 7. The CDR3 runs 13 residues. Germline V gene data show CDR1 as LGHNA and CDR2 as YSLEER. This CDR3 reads CASSQAIAGGLYF. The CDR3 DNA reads TGCGCCAGCAGCCAAGCGATAGCGGGGGGCCTCTATTTT.